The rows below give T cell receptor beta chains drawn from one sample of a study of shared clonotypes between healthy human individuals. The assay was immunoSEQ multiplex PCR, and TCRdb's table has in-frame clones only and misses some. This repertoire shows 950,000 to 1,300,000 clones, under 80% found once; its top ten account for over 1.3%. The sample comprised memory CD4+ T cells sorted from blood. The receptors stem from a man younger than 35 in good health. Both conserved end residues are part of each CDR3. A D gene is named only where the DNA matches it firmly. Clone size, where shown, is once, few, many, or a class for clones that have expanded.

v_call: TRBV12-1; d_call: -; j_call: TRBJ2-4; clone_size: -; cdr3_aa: CASSLKLGAKNIQYF; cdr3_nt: TGTGCCAGCAGCCTTAAACTAGGAGCCAAAAACATTCAGTACTTC
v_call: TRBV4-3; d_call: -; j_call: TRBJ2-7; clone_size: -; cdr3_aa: CASSQLRGASYEQYF; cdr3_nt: TGCGCCAGCAGCCAACTTCGGGGAGCCTCCTACGAGCAGTACTTC
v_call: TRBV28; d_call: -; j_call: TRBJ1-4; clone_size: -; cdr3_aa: CASSLSGLGEKLFF; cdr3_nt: TGTGCCAGCAGTTTATCAGGGCTGGGTGAAAAACTGTTTTTT
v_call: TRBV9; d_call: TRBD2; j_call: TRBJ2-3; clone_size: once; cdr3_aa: CASSGGLAGLTDTQYF; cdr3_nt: TGTGCCAGCAGCGGGGGACTAGCGGGGTTGACAGATACGCAGTATTTT
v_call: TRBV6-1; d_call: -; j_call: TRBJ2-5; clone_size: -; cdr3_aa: CASSDFGGVETQYF; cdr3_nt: TGTGCCAGCAGTGATTTCGGAGGAGTGGAGACCCAGTACTTC
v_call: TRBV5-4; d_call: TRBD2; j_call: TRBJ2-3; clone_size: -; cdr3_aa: CASSASGVTDTQYF; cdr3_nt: TGTGCCAGCAGCGCTAGCGGGGTAACAGATACGCAGTATTTT
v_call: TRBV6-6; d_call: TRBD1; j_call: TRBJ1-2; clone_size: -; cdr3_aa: CASSEGQVNYGYTF; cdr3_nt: TGTGCCAGCAGTGAGGGACAGGTTAACTATGGCTACACCTTC
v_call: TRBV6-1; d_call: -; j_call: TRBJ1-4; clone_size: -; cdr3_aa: CASSEPGGFDEKLFF; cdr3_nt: TGTGCCAGCAGTGAACCCGGGGGTTTCGATGAAAAACTGTTTTTT
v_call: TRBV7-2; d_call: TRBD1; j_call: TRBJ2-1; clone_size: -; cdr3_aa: CASSSSWDRGDRNEQFF; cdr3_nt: TGTGCCAGCAGCTCCTCCTGGGACAGGGGAGACAGGAATGAGCAGTTCTTC
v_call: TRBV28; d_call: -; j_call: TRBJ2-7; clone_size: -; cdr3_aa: CASSLTGILSYEQYF; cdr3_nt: TGTGCCAGCAGCCTAACAGGGATCCTATCCTACGAGCAGTACTTC
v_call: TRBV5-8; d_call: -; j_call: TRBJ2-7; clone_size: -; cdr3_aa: CASSPWGRPYEQYF; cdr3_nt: TGTGCCAGCAGCCCATGGGGCAGACCCTACGAGCAGTACTTC
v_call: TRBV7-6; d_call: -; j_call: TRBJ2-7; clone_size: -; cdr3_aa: CASSLVNSAYEQYF; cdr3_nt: TGTGCCAGCAGCTTAGTGAATTCCGCCTACGAGCAGTACTTC
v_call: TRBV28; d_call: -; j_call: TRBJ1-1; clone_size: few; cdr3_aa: CASSRLTEAFF; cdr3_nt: TGTGCCAGCAGTAGGCTCACTGAAGCTTTCTTT
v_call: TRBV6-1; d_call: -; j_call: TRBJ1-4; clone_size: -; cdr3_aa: CASRGRGEEKLFF; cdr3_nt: TGTGCCAGCAGGGGGAGGGGGGAGGAAAAACTGTTTTTT
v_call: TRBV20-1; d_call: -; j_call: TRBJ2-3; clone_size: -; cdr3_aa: CSATLGTQYF; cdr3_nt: TGCAGTGCTACGTTAGGGACGCAGTATTTT
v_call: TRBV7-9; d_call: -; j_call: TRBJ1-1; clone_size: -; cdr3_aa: CASSLGIGEAFF; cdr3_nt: TGTGCCAGCAGCCTAGGGATCGGTGAAGCTTTCTTT
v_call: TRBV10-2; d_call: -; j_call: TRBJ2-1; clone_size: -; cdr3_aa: CASSRLDGQFF; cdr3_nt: TGCGCCAGCAGTCGACTAGACGGGCAGTTCTTC
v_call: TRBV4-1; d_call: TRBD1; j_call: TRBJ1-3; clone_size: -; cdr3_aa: CASSQDGVQGARGNTIYF; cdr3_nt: TGCGCCAGCAGCCAAGATGGGGTACAGGGGGCGCGGGGAAACACCATATATTTT
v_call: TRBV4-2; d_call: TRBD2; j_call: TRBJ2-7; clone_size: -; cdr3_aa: CASSLSQTSGSYEQYF; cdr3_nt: TGTGCCAGCAGCCTCTCCCAGACTAGCGGGAGTTACGAGCAGTACTTC
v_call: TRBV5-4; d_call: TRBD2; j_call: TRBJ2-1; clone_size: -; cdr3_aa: CASSLGGTSGRNEQFF; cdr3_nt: TGTGCCAGCAGCTTGGGCGGGACTAGCGGGAGAAATGAGCAGTTCTTC
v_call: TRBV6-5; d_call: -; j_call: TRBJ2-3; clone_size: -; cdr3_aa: CASSPLGSTADTQYF; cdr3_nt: TGTGCCAGCAGTCCCCTCGGGAGCACGGCGGATACGCAGTATTTT
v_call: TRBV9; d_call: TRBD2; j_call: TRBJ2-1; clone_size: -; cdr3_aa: CASSVGGSGGTNEQFF; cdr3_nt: TGTGCCAGCAGCGTAGGTGGTAGCGGGGGAACCAATGAGCAGTTCTTC
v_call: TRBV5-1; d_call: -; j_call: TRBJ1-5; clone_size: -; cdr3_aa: CASSLNGGNQPQHF; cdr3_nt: TGCGCCAGCAGCTTGAACGGTGGCAATCAGCCCCAGCATTTT
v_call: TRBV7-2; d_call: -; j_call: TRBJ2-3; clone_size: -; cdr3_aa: CASSLAEDTQYF; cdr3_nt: TGTGCCAGCAGCTTAGCAGAGGATACGCAGTATTTT
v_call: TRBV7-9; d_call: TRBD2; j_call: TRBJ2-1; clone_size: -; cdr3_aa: CASSPKGLAGAPFYNEQFF; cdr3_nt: TGTGCCAGCAGCCCGAAGGGACTAGCGGGAGCCCCTTTCTACAATGAGCAGTTCTTC
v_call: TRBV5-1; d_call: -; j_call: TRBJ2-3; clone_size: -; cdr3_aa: CASSLSGRIGTDTQYF; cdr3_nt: TGCGCCAGCAGCTTGAGTGGACGGATCGGCACAGATACGCAGTATTTT
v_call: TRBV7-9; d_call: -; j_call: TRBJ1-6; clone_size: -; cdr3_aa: CASSLYGSSYNSPLHF; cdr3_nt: TGTGCCAGCAGCTTATATGGGTCCTCCTATAATTCACCCCTCCACTTT
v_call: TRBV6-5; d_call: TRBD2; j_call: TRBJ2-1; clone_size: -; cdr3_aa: CASSYSTAGDEQFF; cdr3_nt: TGTGCCAGCAGTTACTCGACTGCGGGGGACGAGCAGTTCTTC
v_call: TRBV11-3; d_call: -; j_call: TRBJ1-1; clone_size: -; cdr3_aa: CASSTGENTEAFF; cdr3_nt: TGTGCCAGCAGCACCGGTGAGAACACTGAAGCTTTCTTT
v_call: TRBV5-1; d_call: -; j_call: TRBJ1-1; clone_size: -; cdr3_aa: CASAQGSVTEAFF; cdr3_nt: TGCGCCAGCGCGCAGGGGAGTGTTACTGAAGCTTTCTTT
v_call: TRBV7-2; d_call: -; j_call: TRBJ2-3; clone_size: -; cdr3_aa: CASSLAGAGTDTQYF; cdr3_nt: TGTGCCAGCAGCTTAGCGGGAGCTGGCACAGATACGCAGTATTTT
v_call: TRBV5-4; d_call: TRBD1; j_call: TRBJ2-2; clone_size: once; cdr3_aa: CASSLVGTGRTGELFF; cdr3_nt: TGTGCCAGCAGCTTGGTCGGGACAGGGCGGACCGGGGAGCTGTTTTTT
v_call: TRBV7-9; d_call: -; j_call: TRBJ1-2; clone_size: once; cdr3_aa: CASSLVGVGYTF; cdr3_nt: TGTGCCAGCAGCTTAGTGGGTGTGGGCTACACCTTC
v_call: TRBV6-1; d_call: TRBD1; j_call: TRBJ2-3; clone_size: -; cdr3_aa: CASSDRGTGSTDTQYF; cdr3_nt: TGTGCCAGCAGTGATAGGGGGACAGGTAGCACAGATACGCAGTATTTT
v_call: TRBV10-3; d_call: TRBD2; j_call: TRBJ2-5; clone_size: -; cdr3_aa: CAISGTAGTAEGETQYF; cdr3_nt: TGTGCCATCAGTGGAACAGCGGGGACCGCAGAGGGCGAGACCCAGTACTTC
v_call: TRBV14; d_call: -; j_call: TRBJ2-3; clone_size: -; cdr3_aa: CASSQVMVDTQYF; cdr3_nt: TGTGCCAGCAGCCAAGTTATGGTAGATACGCAGTATTTT
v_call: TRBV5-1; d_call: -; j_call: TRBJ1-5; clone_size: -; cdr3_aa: CASSLSPGKEQPQHF; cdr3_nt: TGCGCCAGCAGCCTAAGCCCAGGGAAGGAGCAGCCCCAGCATTTT
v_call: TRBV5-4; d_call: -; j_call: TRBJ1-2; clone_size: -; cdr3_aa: CASTLPGQGYGYTF; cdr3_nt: TGTGCCAGCACCCTGCCGGGGCAGGGCTATGGCTACACCTTC
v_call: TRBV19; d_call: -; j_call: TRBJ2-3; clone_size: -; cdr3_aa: CASSIPGTDTQYF; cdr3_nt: TGTGCCAGTAGTATACCGGGGACAGATACGCAGTATTTT
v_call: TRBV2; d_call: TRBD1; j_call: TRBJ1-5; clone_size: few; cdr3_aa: CASSAGGGNQPQHF; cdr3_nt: TGTGCCAGCAGTGCAGGGGGCGGCAATCAGCCCCAGCATTTT
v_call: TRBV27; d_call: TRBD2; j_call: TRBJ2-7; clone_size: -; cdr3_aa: CASSLASGSGEQYF; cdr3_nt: TGTGCCAGCAGTTTGGCTAGCGGGAGTGGGGAGCAGTACTTC
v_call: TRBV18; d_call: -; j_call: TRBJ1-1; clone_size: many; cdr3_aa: CASSPPGTNMNTEAFF; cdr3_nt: TGTGCCAGCTCACCACCGGGGACCAACATGAACACTGAAGCTTTCTTT
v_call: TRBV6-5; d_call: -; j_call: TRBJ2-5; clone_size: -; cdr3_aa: CASSYHGEETQYF; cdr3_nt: TGTGCCAGCAGTTACCATGGGGAAGAGACCCAGTACTTC
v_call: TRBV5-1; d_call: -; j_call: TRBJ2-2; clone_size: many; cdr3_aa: CASSLGDTGELFF; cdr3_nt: TGCGCCAGCAGCTTGGGGGACACCGGGGAGCTGTTTTTT
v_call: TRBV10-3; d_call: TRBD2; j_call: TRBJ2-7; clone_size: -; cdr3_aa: CAISGSGSQSRRGQYF; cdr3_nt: TGTGCCATCAGTGGGAGCGGGAGCCAGAGTCGGCGGGGGCAGTACTTC
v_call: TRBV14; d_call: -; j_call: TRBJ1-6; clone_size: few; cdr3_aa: CASSQVDRINSPLHF; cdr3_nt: TGTGCCAGCAGCCAAGTTGACAGAATCAATTCACCCCTCCACTTT